Below, 18 T cell receptor beta chains from the same sample are listed, as sequenced in a study of CD8 T cells in ankylosing spondylitis. TCRdb re-called the 5' RACE reads through MiXCR, storing one row per CDR3 protein. Of 250,000 to 350,000 distinct CDR3 sequences in the sample, 20% are singletons; the top ten hold about 8%. The specimen was blood, either unsorted or a sorted T cell fraction (not recorded which). All receptors derive from a male donor with ankylosing spondylitis or in good health (not recorded which).

The sample holds a few counts of this clonotype. This sequence joins TRBV6-1 and TRBJ2-4, with 7 bases matching TRBD1. The germline gives CDR1 MNHNS, CDR2 SASEGT. The CDR3 runs 14 residues. The J segment lost 6 bases and the V segment lost 6 bases, leaving 8 bases of the junction unmatched. CDR3 residues: CASRPTGSGNIQYF. The CDR3 region has the DNA TGTGCCAGCAGGCCGACAGGGTCGGGAAACATTCAGTACTTC.

This clonotype has just a few counts. CDR3 residues: CASSFSTRGTGELFF. In nucleotides, the CDR3 is TGTGCCAGCAGTTTCTCTACCCGGGGCACCGGGGAGCTGTTTTTT. The chain carries TRBV28 and TRBJ2-2; a possible D gene is TRBD2 (5 bases). This CDR3 is 15 amino acids long. The V end was cut by 3 bases, the J end by 4 bases, with 12 bases between. CDR1 and CDR2 (germline): MDHEN, SYDVKM.

This chain links TRBV7-2 with TRBJ2-1; TRBD2 might be the D (5 bases). This CDR3 contains 17 residues. The V end lost 5 bases, the J end lost 1 base, and 18 bases lay between the germline ends. CDR1 is SGHTA, CDR2 FQGNSA, per germline. This CDR3 reads CASSNGVGGSSYNEQFF. CDR3 DNA sequence: TGTGCCAGCAGCAACGGCGTCGGAGGCAGTTCCTACAATGAGCAGTTCTTC.

The gene calls are TRBV5-1 and TRBJ2-2; D call uncertain. CDR3 length equals 15 residues. In germline, CDR1 is SGHRS, CDR2 YFSETQ. V lost 2 bases, J lost 8 bases, and 16 bases lay in between. The CDR3 loop reads CASSFYGDASGELFF. CDR3 DNA: TGCGCCAGCAGCTTTTATGGTGATGCGTCTGGGGAGCTGTTTTTT. The entire variable domain, with the rest obtained from reference TRBV5-1 and TRBJ2-2, is as follows: KAGVTQTPRYLIKTRGQQVTLSCSPISGHRSVSWYQQTPGQGLQFLFEYFSETQRNKGNFPGRFSGRQFSNSRSEMNVSTLELGDSALYLCASSFYGDASGELFFGEGSRLTVL.

The chain employs TRBV30 and TRBJ2-1; 11 bases are a match to TRBD2. The ends lost 5 bases at V and 4 bases at J; junction bases unmatched: 4. The length of the CDR3 is 14 residues. Germline CDR1 and CDR2: GTSNPN and SVGIG (reference sequence). CDR3 in DNA: TGTGCCTGGGAGACTAGCGGGAAGTACAATGAGCAGTTCTTC. Translation: CAWETSGKYNEQFF. The variable domain in full, with the rest retrieved from reference TRBV30 and TRBJ2-1, is SQTIHQWPATLVQPVGSPLSLECTVEGTSNPNLYWYRQAAGRGLQLLFYSVGIGQISSEVPQNLSASRPQDRQFILSSKKLLLSDSGFYLCAWETSGKYNEQFFGPGTRLTVL.

The rearrangement links TRBV20-1 to TRBJ1-5; TRBD1 might be the D (6 bases). CDR3 length: 14 residues. The germline V gene encodes CDR1 DFQATT and CDR2 SNEGSKA (reference sequence). The V and J ends lost 6 bases and 1 base respectively, with 13 bases between them. CDR3 loop: CSAHRGHSNQPQHF. CDR3 nucleotide sequence: TGCAGTGCCCATCGGGGACACAGCAATCAGCCCCAGCATTTT.

This clonotype was seen just once. The chain uses TRBV7-2 and TRBJ1-5; TRBD1 matches 7 bases. V shed 5 bases and J 7 bases; nucleotides not matched to a gene: 8. This CDR3 contains 14 residues. Germline V lookup: CDR1 SGHTA, CDR2 FQGNSA. CDR3 coding DNA: TGTGCCAGCAGCCATAGGACAGGAGAACAGCCCCAGCATTTT. It codes for CASSHRTGEQPQHF.

A note on this clonotype: A much larger clone sits a single nucleotide away, making a read error possible. The chain uses TRBV5-1 and TRBJ2-3, with a tentative D call TRBD1 (6 bases). The germline V and J ends were trimmed by 2 bases and 3 bases, with 13 bases remaining between them. Per the germline V gene, CDR1 is SGHRS and CDR2 is YFSETQ. The CDR3 totals 15 residues. CDR3 region: CASSFLARGTDTQYF. CDR3 DNA sequence: TGCGCCAGCAGCTTTTTGGCCAGGGGTACAGATACGCAGTATTTT.

In its sample, this clonotype was seen a few times. J is TRBJ2-5 and V is TRBV20-1; 8 bases match TRBD1. CDR1 and CDR2 from the germline V gene are DFQATT and SNEGSKA (reference sequence). The CDR3 is 14 residues long. V trimming: 5 bases; J trimming: 5 bases; junction bases outside the gene matches: 10. CDR3 in amino acids: CSAFPRGRWETQYF. The CDR3 DNA is TGCAGTGCTTTCCCCAGGGGGCGCTGGGAGACCCAGTACTTC.

The chain recombines TRBV20-1 with TRBJ2-7; 7 bases line up with TRBD1. Germline V CDR1 and CDR2: DFQATT, SNEGSKA (reference sequence). There are 11 residues in the CDR3. With V trimmed by 6 bases and J by 9 bases, 8 bases remained unmatched. The CDR3: CSARQGMAQYV. In DNA form, the CDR3 reads TGCAGTGCGAGACAGGGTATGGCGCAGTACGTC.

A few counts support this clonotype. This chain uses TRBV4-2 with TRBJ2-1; 9 bases are shared with TRBD2. The CDR3 is 15 amino acids. Germline V gene data show CDR1 as LGHNA and CDR2 as YNFKEQ. V was clipped by 7 bases and J by 6 bases; unmatched bases: 10. CDR3 DNA sequence: TGTGCCAGCATGGGCGGGGGGGCCTATTCCAATGAGCAGTTCTTC. Protein: CASMGGGAYSNEQFF.

This clonotype was recorded a few times. The chain has TRBV5-1 and TRBJ2-3, with 7 bases fitting TRBD2. The trim removed 0 bases at V and 1 base at J, leaving 2 bases unmatched. This CDR3 has 15 residues. The germline V gene encodes CDR1 SGHRS and CDR2 YFSETQ. The CDR3 nucleotides read TGCGCCAGCAGCTTGGAGGCGGGAGGCACAGATACGCAGTATTTT. Translation: CASSLEAGGTDTQYF.

The V gene is TRBV7-2, the J gene TRBJ2-5, with TRBD2 identical over 10 bases. The CDR3 sequence is 16 residues long. Trimming removed 2 bases from V and 5 bases from J; junction bases left unmatched: 8. Germline assignment: CDR1 SGHTA and CDR2 FQGNSA. The DNA for the CDR3 is TGTGCCAGCAGCTTATGGTCCAGCGGGGGGGCGGAGACCCAGTACTTC. Translating it yields CASSLWSSGGAETQYF.

In this sample, this clonotype turned up a few times. The chain joins TRBV5-1 to TRBJ2-7, with 13 bases matching TRBD2. CDR1 and CDR2 from the germline V gene are SGHRS and YFSETQ. With V trimmed by 2 bases and J by 6 bases, 14 bases remained unmatched. There are 18 residues in the CDR3. Here the CDR3 reads CASSFSPSGTSGIGEQYV. The CDR3 coding sequence is TGCGCCAGCAGCTTTTCCCCCTCCGGGACTAGCGGGATCGGCGAGCAGTACGTC.

This clonotype occurred a few times. V is TRBV6-1 and J is TRBJ1-3; maybe TRBD1 (6 bases). The CDR3 has 14 residues. The V gene lost 6 bases and the J gene lost 1 base, with 10 bases spanning the gap. Germline values: CDR1 MNHNS, CDR2 SASEGT. The CDR3 loop reads CASRQGRSGNTIYF. The DNA of the CDR3 is TGTGCCAGCAGACAGGGAAGGTCTGGAAACACCATATATTTT.

In this sample, this clonotype turned up a few times. V is TRBV12-3 or TRBV12-4 and J is TRBJ2-1; 9 positions match TRBD2. The CDR3 has 16 residues. V trimming: 1 base; J trimming: 4 bases; junction bases outside the gene matches: 5. CDR3 bases: TGTGCCAGCAGTTTAGAACTAGCGGGTGGGTACAATGAGCAGTTCTTC. Its translation is CASSLELAGGYNEQFF.

This clonotype was counted many times. The V gene is TRBV7-8, the J gene TRBJ1-1; possibly TRBD1 for D (6 bases). The CDR3 runs to 13 residues. Trimming took 5 bases from V and 3 from J, leaving 10 bases between them. Looked up from germline, CDR1 is SGHVS and CDR2 is FQNEAQ. The CDR3 protein is CASSPGQHTEAFF. CDR3 coding DNA: TGTGCCAGCAGCCCCGGACAGCACACTGAAGCTTTCTTT.

The CDR3 here is CSAPPRTLVTDTQYF. The CDR3 DNA follows: TGCAGTGCTCCCCCGCGGACATTGGTAACGGATACGCAGTATTTT. V and J are TRBV20-1 and TRBJ2-3, with a tentative D call TRBD1 (5 bases). Trimming shortened V by 5 bases and J by 6 bases, and 21 bases separated the two germline ends. The germline gives CDR1 DFQATT, CDR2 SNEGSKA (reference sequence). This CDR3 has 15 residues.